This T cell receptor (beta chain) was recovered during a study of blood T cell repertoires in COVID-19. As for the study in general: Specimens from acute and convalescent COVID-19 originated in the United States, Italy and Spain. T cells, B-cell-depleted T cells, or PBMCs supplied cDNA or gDNA.

V dropped 3 bases and J dropped 0; count of bases not matched to a gene: 8. Germline V lookup: CDR1 SGHNT, CDR2 YYREEE (reference sequence). CDR3 size: 18 residues. Data came from immunoSEQ multiplex PCR; TCRdb stores just in-frame clones and leaves some out. The table lists 210,000 or so clones, about 90% of them singletons. The sample was peripheral blood. The chain combines TRBV5-4 with TRBJ1-5; TRBD1 matches 11 bases. The sequence was collected from a middle-aged man with active or convalescent COVID-19. CDR3: CASSSPDRGQISNQPQHF. The CDR3 DNA follows: TGTGCCAGCAGCTCTCCGGACAGGGGGCAGATTAGCAATCAGCCCCAGCATTTT. Full variable domain (missing parts from reference TRBV5-4 and TRBJ1-5): ETGVTQSPTHLIKTRGQQVTLRCSSQSGHNTVSWYQQALGQGPQFIFQYYREEENGRGNFPPRFSGLQFPNYSSELNVNALELDDSALYLCASSSPDRGQISNQPQHFGDGTRLSIL.